The 20 T cell receptor beta chains in this list originate from one sample, sequenced in a study of T cell repertoires in cytomegalovirus infection. From the reads, TCRdb called clonotypes with MiXCR, one entry per CDR3 protein. Here the sample spans fewer than 400,000 distinct CDR3 sequences, about a sixth being singletons. The sample was PBMCs. These receptors all stem from a human donor in good health (CMV status not recorded). Some clones in this sample may be carry-over from other donors' samples.

This clonotype was counted many times. CDR3 protein: CASSRTSNEQFF. In DNA form, the CDR3 reads TGTGCCAGCAGTCGGACTAGCAATGAGCAGTTCTTC. The genes are TRBV12-3 or TRBV12-4 and TRBJ2-1, with 7 bases identical to TRBD2. The CDR3 covers 12 residues. The ends lost 5 bases at V and 6 bases at J; junction bases unmatched: 1.

Many counts were recorded for this clonotype. This chain joins TRBV6-1 and TRBJ1-1, with 11 bases matching TRBD1. This CDR3 spans 14 amino acids. V lost 6 bases and J lost 5; bases outside the gene matches: 5. Germline loops: CDR1 MNHNS, CDR2 SASEGT. This CDR3 reads CASRDRGLHTEAFF. CDR3 coding DNA: TGTGCCAGCAGGGACAGGGGGCTACATACTGAAGCTTTCTTT.

This clonotype has a count of ten or more. The chain joins TRBV7-2 to TRBJ2-1; 12 bases map to TRBD2. The CDR3 loop spans 16 amino acids. Germline CDR1 is SGHTA and CDR2 is FQGNSA. V was pared by 4 bases and J by 6 bases, with 7 bases of the junction left unmatched. The CDR3 nucleotides are TGTGCCAGCAGCTCCCAACCGGGACTAGCGGGCAATGAGCAGTTCTTC. Translating it yields CASSSQPGLAGNEQFF.

This clonotype was detected ten times or more. The rearrangement uses TRBV7-2 and TRBJ1-1; the D is unclear. V was clipped by 2 bases and J by 0 bases, with 4 bases between them. Germline values: CDR1 SGHTA, CDR2 FQGNSA. This CDR3 is 13 amino acids long. This CDR3 is CASSLRMNTEAFF. The CDR3 DNA is TGTGCCAGCAGCTTAAGAATGAACACTGAAGCTTTCTTT. Supplemented by reference TRBV7-2 and TRBJ1-1, the full variable domain reads GAGVSQSPSNKVTEKGKDVELRCDPISGHTALYWYRQSLGQGLEFLIYFQGNSAPDKSGLPSDRFSAERTGGSVSTLTIQRTQQEDSAVYLCASSLRMNTEAFFGQGTRLTVV.

This clonotype was observed many times. The rearrangement uses TRBV6-2 or TRBV6-3 and TRBJ2-5; 8 positions match TRBD2. This CDR3 has 21 residues. The junction had 23 bases not matched to a gene; V was cut back by 4 bases and J by 1 base. Germline assignment: CDR1 MNHEY and CDR2 SVGEGT. In DNA form, the CDR3 reads TGTGCCAGCAGTTCTCTCCTCCGACTACGGAGCAGCGGGAGTCTCCAAGAGACCCAGTACTTC. This codes for CASSSLLRLRSSGSLQETQYF.

In this sample, this clonotype turned up many times. V gene TRBV11-2 combines with J gene TRBJ2-1, with TRBD2 matching 15 bases. The length of the CDR3 is 16 residues. Trimming cost V 3 bases and J 6 bases; bases outside gene matches: 3. Germline CDR1 reads SGHAT; CDR2 reads FQNNGV. The CDR3: CASSFGTSGRINEQFF. In nucleotides, the CDR3 is TGTGCCAGCAGCTTCGGGACTAGCGGGAGGATCAATGAGCAGTTCTTC.

This clonotype was seen at least ten times. This chain uses TRBV7-2 with TRBJ2-1, with 13 bases that match TRBD2. The J segment lost 9 bases and the V segment lost 0 bases, leaving 8 bases of the junction unmatched. CDR3 length equals 17 residues. CDR1 and CDR2 (germline): SGHTA, FQGNSA. This chain's CDR3 is CASSLAPLAGGRSEQFF. Here the CDR3 DNA reads TGTGCCAGCAGCTTAGCACCACTAGCGGGAGGGCGAAGTGAGCAGTTCTTC. Full variable domain (missing parts from reference TRBV7-2 and TRBJ2-1): GAGVSQSPSNKVTEKGKDVELRCDPISGHTALYWYRQSLGQGLEFLIYFQGNSAPDKSGLPSDRFSAERTGGSVSTLTIQRTQQEDSAVYLCASSLAPLAGGRSEQFFGPGTRLTVL.

The rearrangement joins TRBV7-2 to TRBJ1-2, with a tentative D call TRBD1 (6 bases). V was cut by 8 bases and J by 4 bases, with 17 bases left in between. The germline CDR1 and CDR2 sequences are SGHTA and FQGNSA. The CDR3 contains 14 residues. CDR3 sequence: CASHRGGAIYGYTF. For the CDR3, the DNA is TGTGCCAGCCATAGGGGGGGCGCGATCTATGGCTACACCTTC.

This clonotype was seen many times. V and J are TRBV12-3 or TRBV12-4 and TRBJ1-1; 7 bases are a match to TRBD1. The ends lost 7 bases at V and 7 bases at J; junction bases unmatched: 6. This CDR3 spans 12 amino acids. CDR3 bases: TGTGCCAGCACTAACGACAGGGATGAAGCTTTCTTT. It specifies CASTNDRDEAFF.

The chain is built from TRBV7-6 and TRBJ1-5; D not resolved. The germline V and J ends were trimmed by 5 bases and 3 bases, with 8 bases remaining between them. CDR1 SGHVS and CDR2 FNYEAQ come from the germline V gene. This CDR3 region has 13 residues. The CDR3 loop reads CASSDANNQPQHF. CDR3 nucleotides: TGTGCCAGCAGCGACGCCAACAATCAGCCCCAGCATTTT.

This chain uses TRBV28 with TRBJ1-2, with D perhaps TRBD1 (6 bases). The CDR3 consists of 16 residues. Germline CDR1 MDHEN, CDR2 SYDVKM. The V end was cut by 4 bases, the J end by 3 bases, with 18 bases between. The CDR3 bases are TGTGCCAGCAGTTCCAAAGGGGGAACGCCCCACTATGGCTACACCTTC. The encoded protein is CASSSKGGTPHYGYTF.

This clonotype was recorded many times. V is TRBV7-8 and J is TRBJ2-7; D perhaps matches TRBD2 (6 bases). V shed 5 bases and J shed 7 bases, with 24 bases lying between them. The length of the CDR3 is 16 residues. Per germline, CDR1 SGHVS and CDR2 FQNEAQ. CDR3 region: CASSPSLIGGSGEQYF. The DNA for the CDR3 is TGTGCCAGCAGCCCCTCATTAATCGGGGGAAGTGGTGAGCAGTACTTC. The full variable domain, rest sourced from reference TRBV7-8 and TRBJ2-7, is GAGVSQSPRYKVAKRGQDVALRCDPISGHVSLFWYQQALGQGPEFLTYFQNEAQLDKSGLPSDRFFAERPEGSVSTLKIQRTQQEDSAVYLCASSPSLIGGSGEQYFGPGTRLTVT.

Only a few counts were recorded for this clonotype. This chain connects TRBV28 to TRBJ1-4; D unclear. The germline V gene encodes CDR1 MDHEN and CDR2 SYDVKM. Trimming took off 5 bases at V and 0 bases at J, with 7 bases between the two ends. This CDR3 region has 14 residues. The CDR3 DNA sequence: TGTGCCAGCAGTCTAAATCCAACTAATGAAAAACTGTTTTTT. Protein product: CASSLNPTNEKLFF.

Remarks on this clonotype: Likely a read error: the CDR3 ends without its conserved phenylalanine or tryptophan. This chain uses TRBV6-5 with TRBJ2-7; the match to TRBD1 covers 10 bases. V was pared by 3 bases and J by 5 bases, with 7 bases of the junction left unmatched. Germline CDR1 MNHEY, CDR2 SVGAGI. This CDR3 has 15 residues. The CDR3 bases are TGTGCCAGCAGTTATTCTGGGACAGGGGCCCACGAGCAGTACTTA. Its translation is CASSYSGTGAHEQYL.

This clonotype came up many times. The V gene is TRBV11-2, the J gene TRBJ2-2; D gene ambiguous. Germline V gene sequence: CDR1 SGHAT, CDR2 FQNNGV. This CDR3 is 15 amino acids long. Trimming took 5 bases from V and 1 from J, leaving 11 bases between them. The CDR3: CASSPLSQNTGELFF. In nucleotides, the CDR3 is TGTGCCAGCAGCCCCCTTTCCCAGAACACCGGGGAGCTGTTTTTT.

V gene TRBV28 combines with J gene TRBJ2-7, with D tentatively TRBD1 (6 bases). The germline V gene encodes CDR1 MDHEN and CDR2 SYDVKM. This CDR3 contains 15 residues. The V and J ends lost 5 bases and 0 bases respectively, with 14 bases between them. The CDR3 nucleotides read TGTGCCAGCAGTGCCACACAGGGATACTCCTACGAGCAGTACTTC. This translates into CASSATQGYSYEQYF.

This clonotype occurred a few times. This rearrangement joins TRBV7-2 to TRBJ2-5; D not resolved. Germline CDR1 and CDR2: SGHTA and FQGNSA. This CDR3 comprises 15 residues. V was shortened by 5 bases and J by 2 bases, with 15 bases between the two germline ends. In DNA, the CDR3 is TGTGCCAGCAGCCTCGACACCCTGAGGCAAGAGACCCAGTACTTC. Translation: CASSLDTLRQETQYF.

The V and J genes are TRBV15 and TRBJ2-7; TRBD2 is a possible D gene (5 bases). The CDR3 is 16 amino acids. The V end lost 0 bases, the J end lost 5 bases, and 17 bases lay between the germline ends. Per germline, CDR1 LNHNV and CDR2 YYDKDF (reference sequence). CDR3 nucleotide sequence: TGTGCCACCAGCAGAGATCGTCCTAGCTCGTCCAACGAGCAGTACTTC. The encoded protein is CATSRDRPSSSNEQYF.

The chain recombines TRBV19 with TRBJ1-1; D is possibly TRBD1 (5 bases). CDR1 and CDR2 from the germline V gene are LNHDA and SQIVND (reference sequence). The CDR3 contains 15 residues. Trimming pared 8 bases from V and 1 base from J, leaving 17 bases between. In DNA, the CDR3 is TGTGCCAGTCGTAGGGGACTAAACTGGAACACTGAAGCTTTCTTT. It translates to CASRRGLNWNTEAFF.

The CDR3 here is CASVAINRGNQPQHF. CDR3 nucleotide sequence: TGTGCCAGCGTCGCAATAAACAGGGGGAATCAGCCCCAGCATTTT. This rearrangement joins TRBV28 to TRBJ1-5; 8 nucleotides line up with TRBD1. The CDR3 covers 15 residues. Germline lookup yields CDR1 MDHEN and CDR2 SYDVKM. V shed 8 bases and J 4 bases; nucleotides not matched to a gene: 10.